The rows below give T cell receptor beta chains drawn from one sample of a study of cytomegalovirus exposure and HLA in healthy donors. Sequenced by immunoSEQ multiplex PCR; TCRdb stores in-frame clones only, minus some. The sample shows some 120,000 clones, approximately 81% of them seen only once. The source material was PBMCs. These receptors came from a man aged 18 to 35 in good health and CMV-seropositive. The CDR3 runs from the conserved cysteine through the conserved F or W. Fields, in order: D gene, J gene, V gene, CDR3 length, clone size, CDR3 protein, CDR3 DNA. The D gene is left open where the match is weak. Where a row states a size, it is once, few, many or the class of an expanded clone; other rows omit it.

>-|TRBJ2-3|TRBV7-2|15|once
CASSFGGISTDTQYF
TGTGCCAGCAGCTTCGGCGGGATTAGCACAGATACGCAGTATTTT
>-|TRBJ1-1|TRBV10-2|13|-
CASSGILNTEAFF
TGCGCCAGCAGTGGTATCTTGAACACTGAAGCTTTCTTT
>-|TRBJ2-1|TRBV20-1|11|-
CSARGRNEQFF
TGCAGTGCAAGGGGGAGAAATGAGCAGTTCTTC
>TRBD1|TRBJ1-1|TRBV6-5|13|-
CASGDRANTEAFF
TGTGCCAGCGGGGACAGGGCGAACACTGAAGCTTTCTTT
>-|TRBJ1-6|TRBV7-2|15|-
CASSLALATGSPLHF
TGTGCCAGCAGCTTAGCGTTAGCGACAGGATCACCCCTCCACTTT
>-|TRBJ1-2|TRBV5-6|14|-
CASSLAGGGYGYTF
TGTGCCAGCAGCTTGGCGGGGGGTGGCTATGGCTACACCTTC
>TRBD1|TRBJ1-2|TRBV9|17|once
CASSTRTGGYANYGYTF
TGTGCCAGCAGCACACGGACAGGGGGCTACGCTAACTATGGCTACACCTTC
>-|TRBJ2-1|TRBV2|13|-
CASSGSRDSEQFF
TGTGCCAGCAGTGGCTCGAGAGACAGTGAGCAGTTCTTC
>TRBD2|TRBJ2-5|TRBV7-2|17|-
CASSPTRAGGVGETQYF
TGTGCCAGCAGCCCAACCCGGGCCGGGGGGGTCGGCGAGACCCAGTACTTC
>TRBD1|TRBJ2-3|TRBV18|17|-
CASSPLGQAGLTDTQYF
TGTGCCAGCTCACCACTGGGACAGGCCGGCCTCACAGATACGCAGTATTTT
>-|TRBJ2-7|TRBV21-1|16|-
CASSNSEDRAVDEQYF
TGTGCCAGCAGCAACTCAGAGGACAGGGCAGTAGACGAGCAGTACTTC
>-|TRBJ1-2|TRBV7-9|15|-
CASSQGQRVGDGYTF
TGTGCCAGCAGCCAAGGACAACGGGTAGGGGATGGCTACACCTTC
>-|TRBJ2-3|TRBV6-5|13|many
CASSRQESDTQYF
TGTGCCAGCAGTCGACAGGAATCAGATACGCAGTATTTT
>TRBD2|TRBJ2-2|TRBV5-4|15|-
CASSLLAGGTGELFF
TGTGCCAGCAGCTTACTAGCGGGGGGAACCGGGGAGCTGTTTTTT
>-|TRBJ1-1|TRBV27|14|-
CASSFLAGNTEAFF
TGTGCCAGCAGTTTCCTGGCGGGAAACACTGAAGCTTTCTTT
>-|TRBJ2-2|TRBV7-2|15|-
CASSLVRVNTGELFF
TGTGCCAGCAGCTTAGTCAGGGTTAATACCGGGGAGCTGTTTTTT
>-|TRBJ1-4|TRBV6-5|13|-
CASSTGLFEKLFF
TGTGCCAGCAGCACAGGGTTGTTTGAAAAACTGTTTTTT
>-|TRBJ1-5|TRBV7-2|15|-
CASSLAGEFNQPQHF
TGTGCCAGCAGCTTAGCCGGGGAATTCAATCAGCCCCAGCATTTT
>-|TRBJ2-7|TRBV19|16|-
CASSIDGVTGDYEQYF
TGTGCCAGTAGTATAGACGGGGTGACGGGAGACTACGAGCAGTACTTC
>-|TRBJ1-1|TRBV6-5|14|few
CASSYSPEDTEAFF
TGTGCCAGCAGTTACTCGCCGGAGGACACTGAAGCTTTCTTT
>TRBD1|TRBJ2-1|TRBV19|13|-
CASRGGPRNEQFF
TGTGCCAGTAGAGGGGGCCCACGGAATGAGCAGTTCTTC
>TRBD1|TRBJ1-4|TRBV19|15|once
CASSTGQVRNEKLFF
TGTGCCAGTAGTACGGGACAGGTCAGGAATGAAAAACTGTTTTTT
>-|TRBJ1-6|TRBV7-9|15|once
CASSVRGGPNSPLHF
TGTGCCAGCAGCGTCCGGGGAGGGCCTAATTCACCCCTCCACTTT
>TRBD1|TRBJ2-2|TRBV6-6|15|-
CASSYSHRGAGELFF
TGTGCCAGCAGTTACTCTCACAGGGGTGCCGGGGAGCTGTTTTTT
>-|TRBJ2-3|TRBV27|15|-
CASRERGGGTDTQYF
TGTGCCAGCAGGGAAAGAGGGGGTGGCACAGATACGCAGTATTTT
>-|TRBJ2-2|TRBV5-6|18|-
CASSLAWGMGQWAGELFF
TGTGCCAGCAGCTTGGCCTGGGGCATGGGTCAATGGGCCGGGGAGCTGTTTTTT
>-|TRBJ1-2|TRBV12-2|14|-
CASRLAGPEEGYTF
TGTGCAAGTCGCTTAGCCGGCCCCGAGGAGGGCTACACCTTC
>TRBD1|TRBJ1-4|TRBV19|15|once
CASSLTRDRNEKLFF
TGTGCCAGTAGCCTCACGCGGGACAGGAATGAAAAACTGTTTTTT
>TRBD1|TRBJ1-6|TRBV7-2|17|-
CASSPRTGAIYNSPLHF
TGTGCCAGCAGCCCACGGACAGGGGCGATCTATAATTCACCCCTCCACTTT
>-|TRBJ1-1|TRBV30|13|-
CAWSVSVNTEAFF
TGTGCCTGGAGTGTATCGGTGAACACTGAAGCTTTCTTT
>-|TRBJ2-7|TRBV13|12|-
CASSLGGVEQYF
TGTGCCAGCAGCTTAGGCGGGGTCGAGCAGTACTTC
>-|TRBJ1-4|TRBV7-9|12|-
CSGMVENEKLFF
TGTTCCGGGATGGTCGAAAATGAAAAACTGTTTTTT
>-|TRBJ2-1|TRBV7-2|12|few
CASSNTVNEQFF
TGTGCCAGCTCCAATACAGTGAATGAGCAGTTCTTC
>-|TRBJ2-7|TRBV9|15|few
CASSGGTSDSYEQYF
TGTGCCAGCAGCGGTGGGACATCCGACTCCTACGAGCAGTACTTC
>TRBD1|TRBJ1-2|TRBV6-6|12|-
CASSWDRGRYTF
TGTGCCAGCAGTTGGGACAGGGGAAGGTACACCTTC
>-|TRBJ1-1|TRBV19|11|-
CASTPGTEAFF
TGTGCCAGTACTCCGGGGACTGAAGCTTTCTTT
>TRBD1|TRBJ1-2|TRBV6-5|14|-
CASSPDRVYYGYTF
TGTGCCAGCAGCCCCGACAGGGTTTACTATGGCTACACCTTC